The clone carrying this T cell receptor (beta chain) was counted between two and nine times. CDR3 length: 14 amino acids. V dropped 7 bases and J dropped 7 bases, with 14 bases sitting between them. The V gene's germline CDR1 is MNHNY and CDR2 SVGAGI (reference sequence). The source of the sample is a study of blood T cells in healthy people across ages. Primers used in a second PCR of about 6 to 12 cycles were a sample-barcoded 5' primer and a J-beta primer mix. TCRdb used MiXCR to reprocess the 5' RACE reads, holding one entry per CDR3 protein. The table records hundreds of thousands of distinct CDR3 sequences, around two thirds of them present only once.

J is TRBJ1-6 and V is TRBV6-6, with D hard to call. This clonotype was obtained from a man in his thirties or forties in good health. What was sequenced was blood. The DNA for the CDR3 is TGTGCCAGCACCCCCACTTCCGTCAATTCACCCCTCCACTTT. It translates to CASTPTSVNSPLHF.